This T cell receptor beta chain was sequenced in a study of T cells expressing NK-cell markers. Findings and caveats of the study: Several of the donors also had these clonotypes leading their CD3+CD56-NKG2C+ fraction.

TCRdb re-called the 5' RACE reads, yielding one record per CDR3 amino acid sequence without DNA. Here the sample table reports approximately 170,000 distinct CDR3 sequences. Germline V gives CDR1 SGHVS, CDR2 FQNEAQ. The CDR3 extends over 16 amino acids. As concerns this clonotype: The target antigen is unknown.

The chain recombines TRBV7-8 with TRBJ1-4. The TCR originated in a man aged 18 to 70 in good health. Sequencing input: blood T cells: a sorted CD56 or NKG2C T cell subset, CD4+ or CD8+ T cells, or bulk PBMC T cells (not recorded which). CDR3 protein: CASSLVKVATNEKLFF.